This T cell receptor beta chain emerged from a study of patients and donors after allogeneic stem cell transplantation. This clonotype was found a few times. TCRdb re-called the RT-PCR reads with MiXCR, one entry per CDR3 protein. This table holds some 40,000 distinct CDR3 sequences, more than 30% found once. Per the germline V gene, CDR1 is LGHNA and CDR2 is YSLEER. Trimming removed 0 bases from V and 7 bases from J, with 10 bases in between. The CDR3 is 14 amino acids. The gene calls are TRBV4-3 and TRBJ1-5, with D maybe TRBD1 (5 bases). Sequencing was done on a sample of blood, either unsorted or a sorted T cell fraction (not recorded which). This TCR came from a human donor who was either an allogeneic HSCT recipient or a stem cell or donor lymphocyte infusion donor (not recorded which). It is not recorded whose cells these are; they may come from a transplant donor. This chain's CDR3 is CASSQEGGAQPQHF. The CDR3 region has the DNA TGCGCCAGCAGCCAAGAGGGGGGAGCGCAGCCCCAGCATTTT.